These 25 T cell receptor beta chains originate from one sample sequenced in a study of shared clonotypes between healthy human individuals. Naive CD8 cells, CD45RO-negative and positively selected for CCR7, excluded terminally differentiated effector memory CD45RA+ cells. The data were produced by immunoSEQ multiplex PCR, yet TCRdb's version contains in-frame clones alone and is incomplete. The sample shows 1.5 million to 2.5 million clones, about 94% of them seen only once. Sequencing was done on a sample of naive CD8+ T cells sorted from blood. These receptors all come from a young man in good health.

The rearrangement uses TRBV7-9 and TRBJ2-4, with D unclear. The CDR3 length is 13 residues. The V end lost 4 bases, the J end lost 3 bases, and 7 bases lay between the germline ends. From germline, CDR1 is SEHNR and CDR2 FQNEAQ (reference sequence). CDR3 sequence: CASSSLGKNIQYF. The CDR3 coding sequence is TGTGCCAGCAGCTCCTTGGGCAAAAACATTCAGTACTTC.

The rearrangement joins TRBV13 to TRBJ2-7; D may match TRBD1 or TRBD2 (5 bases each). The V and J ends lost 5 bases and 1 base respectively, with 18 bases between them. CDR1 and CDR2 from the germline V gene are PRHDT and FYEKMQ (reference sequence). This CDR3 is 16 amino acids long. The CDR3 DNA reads TGTGCCAGCAGCCCTTCTCCGGGACGCACATCCTACGAGCAGTACTTC. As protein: CASSPSPGRTSYEQYF.

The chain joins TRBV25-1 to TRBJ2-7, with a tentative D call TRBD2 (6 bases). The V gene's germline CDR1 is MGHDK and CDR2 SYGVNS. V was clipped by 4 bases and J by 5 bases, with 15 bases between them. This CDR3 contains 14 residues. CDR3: CASSGEEVENEQYF. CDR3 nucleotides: TGTGCCAGCAGTGGGGAGGAGGTGGAAAACGAGCAGTACTTC.

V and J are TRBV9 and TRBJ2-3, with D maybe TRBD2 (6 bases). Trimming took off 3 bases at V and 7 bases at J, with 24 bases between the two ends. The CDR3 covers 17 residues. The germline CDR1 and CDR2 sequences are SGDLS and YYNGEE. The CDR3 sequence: CASSAYGRDSLRNTQYF. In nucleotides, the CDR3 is TGTGCCAGCAGCGCCTACGGCCGGGACTCCCTCAGAAATACGCAGTATTTT.

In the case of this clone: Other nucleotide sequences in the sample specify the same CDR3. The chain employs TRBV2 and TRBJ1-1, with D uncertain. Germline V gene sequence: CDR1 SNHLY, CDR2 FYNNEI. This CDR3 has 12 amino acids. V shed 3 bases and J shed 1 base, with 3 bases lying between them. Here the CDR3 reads CASSEENTEAFF. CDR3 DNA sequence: TGTGCCAGCAGTGAGGAGAACACTGAAGCTTTCTTT.

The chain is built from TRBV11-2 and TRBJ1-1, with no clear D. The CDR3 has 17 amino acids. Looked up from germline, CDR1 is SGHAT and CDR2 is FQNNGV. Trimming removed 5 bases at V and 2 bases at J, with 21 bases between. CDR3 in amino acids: CASSPGLVYKGNTEAFF. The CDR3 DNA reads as TGTGCCAGCAGCCCTGGGCTTGTCTACAAGGGCAACACTGAAGCTTTCTTT.

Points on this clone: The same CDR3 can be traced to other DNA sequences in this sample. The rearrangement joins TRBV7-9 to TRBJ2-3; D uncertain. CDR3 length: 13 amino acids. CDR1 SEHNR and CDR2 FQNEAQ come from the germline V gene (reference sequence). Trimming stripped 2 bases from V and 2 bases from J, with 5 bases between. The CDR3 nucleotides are TGTGCCAGCAGCTTACTCTCCACAGATACGCAGTATTTT. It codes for CASSLLSTDTQYF.

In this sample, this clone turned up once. DNA of the CDR3: TGTGCCAGCAGCCTGGACAGGGAGGGGGAGACCCAGTACTTC. Its protein product is CASSLDREGETQYF. This chain uses TRBV14 with TRBJ2-5; a possible D gene is TRBD1 (8 bases). The V gene lost 4 bases and the J gene lost 5 bases, with 14 bases spanning the gap. The CDR3 length is 14 residues. From germline, CDR1 is SGHDN and CDR2 FVKESK.

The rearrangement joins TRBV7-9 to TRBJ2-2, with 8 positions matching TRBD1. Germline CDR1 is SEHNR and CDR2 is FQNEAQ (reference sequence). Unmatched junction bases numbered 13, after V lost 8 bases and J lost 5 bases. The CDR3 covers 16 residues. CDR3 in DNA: TGTGCCAGCCTTGGCAGGGGGCGCGTCTTGACCGGGGAGCTGTTTTTT. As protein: CASLGRGRVLTGELFF.

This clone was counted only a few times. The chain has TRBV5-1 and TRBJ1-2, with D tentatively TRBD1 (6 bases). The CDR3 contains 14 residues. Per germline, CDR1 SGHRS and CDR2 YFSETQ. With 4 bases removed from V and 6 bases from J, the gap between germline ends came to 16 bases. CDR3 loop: CASSEFPGQNGYTF. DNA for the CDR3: TGCGCCAGCAGCGAATTCCCGGGACAAAATGGCTACACCTTC.

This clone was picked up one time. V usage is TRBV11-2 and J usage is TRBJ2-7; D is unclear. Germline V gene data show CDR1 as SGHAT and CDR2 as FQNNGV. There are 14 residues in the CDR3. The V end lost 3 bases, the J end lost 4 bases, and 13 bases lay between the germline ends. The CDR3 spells CASSFSYGSYEQYF. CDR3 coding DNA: TGTGCCAGCAGCTTTTCTTACGGGTCTTACGAGCAGTACTTC. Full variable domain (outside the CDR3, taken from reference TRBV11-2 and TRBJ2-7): EAGVAQSPRYKIIEKRQSVAFWCNPISGHATLYWYQQILGQGPKLLIQFQNNGVVDDSQLPKDRFSAERLKGVDSTLKIQPAKLEDSAVYLCASSFSYGSYEQYFGPGTRLTVT.

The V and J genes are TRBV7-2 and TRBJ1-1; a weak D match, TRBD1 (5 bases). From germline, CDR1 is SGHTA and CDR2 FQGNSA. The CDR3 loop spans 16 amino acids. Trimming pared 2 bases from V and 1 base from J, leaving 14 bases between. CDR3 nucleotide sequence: TGTGCCAGCAGCTTAAGACCGGGACTCAAGAACACTGAAGCTTTCTTT. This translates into CASSLRPGLKNTEAFF.

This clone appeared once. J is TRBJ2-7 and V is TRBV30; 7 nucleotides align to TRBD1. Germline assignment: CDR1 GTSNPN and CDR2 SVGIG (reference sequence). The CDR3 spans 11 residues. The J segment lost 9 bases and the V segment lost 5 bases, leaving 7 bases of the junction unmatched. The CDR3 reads CAWGSGGAQYF. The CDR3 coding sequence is TGTGCCTGGGGGTCAGGGGGTGCGCAGTACTTC.

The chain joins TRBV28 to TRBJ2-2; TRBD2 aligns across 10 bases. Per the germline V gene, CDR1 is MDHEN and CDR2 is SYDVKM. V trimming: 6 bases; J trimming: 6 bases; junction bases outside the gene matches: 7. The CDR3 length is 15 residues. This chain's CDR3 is CASSPTSGWAGELFF. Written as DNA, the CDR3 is TGTGCCAGCAGCCCGACTAGCGGGTGGGCCGGGGAGCTGTTTTTT.

This CDR3 is CASSAGFSGNTIYF. The CDR3 DNA reads TGTGCCAGCAGTGCAGGGTTTTCTGGAAACACCATATATTTT. V is TRBV25-1 and J is TRBJ1-3; possibly TRBD1 for D (5 bases). The V end lost 4 bases, the J end lost 1 base, and 8 bases lay between the germline ends. The CDR3 contains 14 residues. The germline CDR1 and CDR2 sequences are MGHDK and SYGVNS. Full variable domain (remainder filled in from reference TRBV25-1 and TRBJ1-3): EADIYQTPRYLVIGTGKKITLECSQTMGHDKMYWYQQDPGMELHLIHYSYGVNSTEKGDLSSESTVSRIRTEHFPLTLESARPSHTSQYLCASSAGFSGNTIYFGEGSWLTVV.

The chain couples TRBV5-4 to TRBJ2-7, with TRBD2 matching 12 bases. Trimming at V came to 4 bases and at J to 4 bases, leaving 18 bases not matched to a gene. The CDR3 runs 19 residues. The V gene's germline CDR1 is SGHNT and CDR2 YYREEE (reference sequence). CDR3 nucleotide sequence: TGTGCCAGCAGCCCGGGACTAGCGGGCCACCGGGCCGGGATTTACGAGCAGTACTTC. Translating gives CASSPGLAGHRAGIYEQYF.

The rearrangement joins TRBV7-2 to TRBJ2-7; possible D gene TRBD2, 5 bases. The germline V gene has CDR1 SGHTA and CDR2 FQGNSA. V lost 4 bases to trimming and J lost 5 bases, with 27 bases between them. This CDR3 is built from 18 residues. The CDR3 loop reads CASSSKEPDREIGHEQYF. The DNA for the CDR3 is TGTGCCAGCAGCTCGAAGGAACCAGACCGGGAAATAGGCCACGAGCAGTACTTC.

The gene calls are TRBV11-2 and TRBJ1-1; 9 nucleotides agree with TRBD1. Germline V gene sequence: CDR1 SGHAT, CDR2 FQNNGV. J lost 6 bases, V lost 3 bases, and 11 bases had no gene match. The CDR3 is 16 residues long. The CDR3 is CASSFGPGTGRAEAFF. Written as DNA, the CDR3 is TGTGCCAGCAGCTTCGGCCCCGGGACAGGGAGAGCTGAAGCTTTCTTT.

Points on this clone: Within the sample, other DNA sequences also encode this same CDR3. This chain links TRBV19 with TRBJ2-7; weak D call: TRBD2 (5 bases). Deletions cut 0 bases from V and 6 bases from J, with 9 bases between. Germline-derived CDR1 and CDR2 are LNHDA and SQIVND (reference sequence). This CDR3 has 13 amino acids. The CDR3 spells CASSIDLEGEQYF. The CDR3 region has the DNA TGTGCCAGTAGTATAGATCTAGAGGGCGAGCAGTACTTC.

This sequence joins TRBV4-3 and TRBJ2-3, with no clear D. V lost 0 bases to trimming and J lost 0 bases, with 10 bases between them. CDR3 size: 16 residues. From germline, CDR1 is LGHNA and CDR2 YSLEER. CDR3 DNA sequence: TGCGCCAGCAGCCAAGAGTCGGCAATAAGCACAGATACGCAGTATTTT. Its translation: CASSQESAISTDTQYF.

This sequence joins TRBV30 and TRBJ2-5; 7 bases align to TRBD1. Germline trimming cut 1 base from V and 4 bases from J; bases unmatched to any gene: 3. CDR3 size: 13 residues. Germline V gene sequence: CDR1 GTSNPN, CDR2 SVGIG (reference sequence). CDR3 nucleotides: TGTGCCTGGAGTGGGACAGGAGGAGAGACCCAGTACTTC. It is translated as CAWSGTGGETQYF.

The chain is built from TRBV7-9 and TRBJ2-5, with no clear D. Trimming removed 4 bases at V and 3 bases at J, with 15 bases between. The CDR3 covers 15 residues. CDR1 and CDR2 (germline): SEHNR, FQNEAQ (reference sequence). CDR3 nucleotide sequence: TGTGCCAGCAGCTCCGCCCGGGTGGGGAAAGAGACCCAGTACTTC. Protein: CASSSARVGKETQYF.

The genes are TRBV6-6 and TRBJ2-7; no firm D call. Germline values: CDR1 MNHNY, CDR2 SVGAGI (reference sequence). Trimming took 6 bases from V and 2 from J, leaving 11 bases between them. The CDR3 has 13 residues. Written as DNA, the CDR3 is TGTGCCAGCAGGCCTAGATTCCCCTACGAGCAGTACTTC. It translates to CASRPRFPYEQYF.

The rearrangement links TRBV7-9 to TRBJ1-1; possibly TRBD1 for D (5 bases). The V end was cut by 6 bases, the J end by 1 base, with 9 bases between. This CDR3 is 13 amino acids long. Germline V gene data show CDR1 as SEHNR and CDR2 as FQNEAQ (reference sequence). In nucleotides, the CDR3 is TGTGCCAGCAGGGATACAGGGAACACTGAAGCTTTCTTT. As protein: CASRDTGNTEAFF.

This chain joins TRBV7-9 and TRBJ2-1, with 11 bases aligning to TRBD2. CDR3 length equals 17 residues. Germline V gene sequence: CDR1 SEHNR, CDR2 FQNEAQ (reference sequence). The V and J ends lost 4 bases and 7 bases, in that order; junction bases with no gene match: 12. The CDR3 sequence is CASSSDSGRALANEQFF. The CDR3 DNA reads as TGTGCCAGCAGCTCCGATAGCGGGAGGGCTTTAGCGAATGAGCAGTTCTTC.